The 17 T cell receptor beta chains given below trace back to one sample, sequenced in a study of blood T cell repertoires in COVID-19. Profiled with immunoSEQ multiplex PCR; TCRdb holds only in-frame clones, not every one. In the table there are about 62,000 clones, about 87% of which are singletons. The sequenced sample consisted of peripheral blood. These receptors all stem from a man between 70 and 80 years old with acute or convalescent COVID-19.

The chain combines TRBV11-3 with TRBJ2-7; 8 bases are shared with TRBD2. Germline V gene sequence: CDR1 SGHNT, CDR2 YENEEA. The CDR3 covers 12 residues. V shed 6 bases, J shed 8 bases, and the junction held 6 bases outside the gene matches. Here the CDR3 reads CASSSGGSKQYF. Here the CDR3 DNA reads TGTGCCAGCAGTTCGGGGGGGAGTAAGCAGTACTTC.

The V call is TRBV12-3 or TRBV12-4, the J call TRBJ2-7, with a tentative D call TRBD1 (5 bases). Trimming cost V 5 bases and J 6 bases, with 8 bases left between them. The CDR3 has 11 amino acids. The CDR3: CASSARVEQYF. Written as DNA, the CDR3 is TGTGCCAGCAGTGCCAGGGTCGAGCAGTACTTC.

This chain uses TRBV27 with TRBJ1-1; a possible D gene is TRBD1 (5 bases). The CDR3 runs to 16 residues. The germline CDR1 and CDR2 sequences are MNHEY and SMNVEV (reference sequence). V lost 5 bases and J lost 1, with 17 bases in between. CDR3 region: CASSPRGGRWNTEAFF. CDR3 coding DNA: TGTGCCAGCAGTCCTCGGGGGGGGAGATGGAACACTGAAGCTTTCTTT.

The CDR3 nucleotides read TGTGCCAGCAGCGCGATGGCCACAGCTAACTATGGCTACACCTTC. It translates to CASSAMATANYGYTF. This chain connects TRBV9 to TRBJ1-2; D unresolved. The CDR3 loop spans 15 amino acids. Germline V gene sequence: CDR1 SGDLS, CDR2 YYNGEE. Trimming removed 3 bases at V and 0 bases at J, with 12 bases between.

J is TRBJ1-2 and V is TRBV29-1; D unclear. Germline loops: CDR1 SQVTM, CDR2 ANQGSEA. With 3 bases removed from V and 1 base from J, the gap between germline ends came to 15 bases. CDR3 length equals 15 residues. This CDR3 is CSVDNVGVRNYGYTF. The CDR3 region has the DNA TGCAGCGTTGATAATGTCGGGGTACGTAACTATGGCTACACCTTC. The full variable domain, completed using reference TRBV29-1 and TRBJ1-2, is SAVISQKPSRDICQRGTSLTIQCQVDSQVTMMFWYRQQPGQSLTLIATANQGSEATYESGFVIDKFPISRPNLTFSTLTVSNMSPEDSSIYLCSVDNVGVRNYGYTFGSGTRLTVV.

This rearrangement joins TRBV6-5 to TRBJ2-5; possibly TRBD2 for D (6 bases). The CDR3 spans 15 residues. CDR1 is MNHEY and CDR2 is SVGAGI in the germline V gene. V lost 6 bases and J 5 bases, leaving 19 bases between the germline ends. The chain's CDR3 is CASSLVRGSGETQYF. The CDR3 coding sequence is TGTGCCAGCAGCCTAGTCCGGGGGTCGGGCGAGACCCAGTACTTC.

This chain joins TRBV7-9 and TRBJ1-2, with 7 bases identical to TRBD1. Germline V gene lookup returns CDR1 SEHNR and CDR2 FQNEAQ (reference sequence). The CDR3 extends over 14 amino acids. The trim removed 4 bases at V and 4 bases at J, leaving 6 bases unmatched. DNA for the CDR3: TGTGCCAGCAGCTCCACAGGGGTTTCCTATGGCTACACCTTC. Protein sequence: CASSSTGVSYGYTF.

This chain uses TRBV6-6 with TRBJ1-3, with D perhaps matching TRBD1 (5 bases). The length of the CDR3 is 16 residues. Between the trimmed V and J ends, which lost 7 bases and 0 bases, there was a span of 16 bases. Germline V gene data show CDR1 as MNHNY and CDR2 as SVGAGI (reference sequence). Here the CDR3 DNA reads TGTGCCAGCACTAGAAAGGGGTATAGCTCTGGAAACACCATATATTTT. This encodes CASTRKGYSSGNTIYF.

This rearrangement joins TRBV4-1 to TRBJ1-4; no clear D. Germline lookup yields CDR1 MGHRA and CDR2 YSYEKL. CDR3 length equals 16 residues. The germline V and J ends were trimmed by 0 bases and 5 bases, with 13 bases remaining between them. CDR3 bases: TGCGCCAGCAGCCAAGATGCGGCCGTTGTAAATGAAAAACTGTTTTTT. Its translation: CASSQDAAVVNEKLFF.

The V gene is TRBV6-5, the J gene TRBJ1-2; no definite D call. CDR1 is MNHEY and CDR2 is SVGAGI in the germline V gene. Trimming cost V 10 bases and J 6 bases, with 12 bases left between them. This CDR3 has 11 amino acids. For the CDR3, the DNA is TGTGCCATTGGGCTTAAACATGGCTACACCTTC. Its protein product is CAIGLKHGYTF.

This clone was seen a handful of times. The V and J genes are TRBV18 and TRBJ1-3; D gene ambiguous. The CDR3 runs 13 residues. The germline V gene has CDR1 KGHSH and CDR2 LQKENI. Trimming removed 5 bases from V and 3 bases from J, with 8 bases in between. The CDR3 here is CASSGSHGNTIYF. The CDR3 coding sequence is TGTGCCAGCTCAGGCAGTCATGGAAACACCATATATTTT.

This rearrangement joins TRBV19 to TRBJ1-5; 8 bases fit TRBD1. The CDR3 extends over 16 amino acids. CDR1 is LNHDA, CDR2 SQIVND, per germline (reference sequence). The V gene end was trimmed by 10 bases and the J gene end by 7 bases; junction bases not matched to a gene: 18. As DNA, the CDR3 is TGTGCCACACAGGTGGCAGGGGGCCTCTCGGGGCAGCCCCAGCATTTT. Its protein is CATQVAGGLSGQPQHF.

This sequence joins TRBV9 and TRBJ1-2; D possibly corresponds to TRBD1 (5 bases). CDR1 and CDR2 (germline): SGDLS, YYNGEE. The CDR3 is 13 residues long. Trimming stripped 3 bases from V and 4 bases from J, with 10 bases between. CDR3 protein: CASSAGGGYGYTF. CDR3 DNA: TGTGCCAGCAGCGCCGGGGGGGGCTATGGCTACACCTTC.

This clone has just a few counts. V is TRBV5-8 and J is TRBJ1-1; a weak D match, TRBD1 (5 bases). This CDR3 spans 11 amino acids. Per the germline V gene, CDR1 is SGHTS and CDR2 is YDEGEE. Trimming cost V 6 bases and J 7 bases, with 10 bases left between them. The CDR3 sequence is CASIRVVEAFF. The DNA of the CDR3 is TGTGCCAGCATCAGGGTTGTTGAAGCTTTCTTT.

The sample holds a few counts of this clone. The J gene is TRBJ1-1, the V gene TRBV10-3; 7 bases line up with TRBD1. Trimming removed 2 bases from V and 1 base from J; junction bases left unmatched: 4. Germline V gives CDR1 ENHRY, CDR2 SYGVKD. The CDR3 has 15 residues. The CDR3 DNA follows: TGTGCCATCAGTGAGAGACAGGGACCGAACACTGAAGCTTTCTTT. This codes for CAISERQGPNTEAFF.

As to this clone: This sample also contains other DNA sequences that code for the same CDR3. The V and J genes are TRBV5-1 and TRBJ1-5, with D perhaps TRBD1 (5 bases). This CDR3 spans 14 amino acids. Trimming removed 0 bases at V and 7 bases at J, with 11 bases between. Germline loops: CDR1 SGHRS, CDR2 YFSETQ. Written as DNA, the CDR3 is TGCGCCAGCAGCTTGGGGCAGGGAGGACAGCCCCAGCATTTT. It is translated as CASSLGQGGQPQHF.

The chain recombines TRBV10-3 with TRBJ1-5; 12 bases align to TRBD1. Per the germline V gene, CDR1 is ENHRY and CDR2 is SYGVKD. Unmatched junction bases numbered 8, after V lost 8 bases and J lost 6 bases. This CDR3 contains 15 residues. As DNA, the CDR3 is TGTGCCATCGTCGGGACAGGGGGCGGACGTCAGCCCCAGCATTTT. Translation: CAIVGTGGGRQPQHF.